This TCR beta chain is drawn from a study of HIV-infected patients and healthy controls. By sample fraction, this clonotype is medium-sized. Its specificity is not known. The germline V gene encodes CDR1 KGHDR and CDR2 SFDVKD. This CDR3 is built from 13 residues. V dropped 0 bases and J dropped 4 bases, with 4 bases sitting between them. Whole blood was used without fractionation, so all unsorted peripheral T cells were included. Reverse transcription used approximately 500 ng RNA and constant-region primers for alpha and beta. Alpha and beta chain libraries were made separately by chain-specific third strand synthesis with multiplexing indices. A 5' RACE adapter with a random hexamer and the SP2 primer site was joined to cDNA. A 12-nucleotide barcode per molecule came from two concatenated random hexamers added pre-amplification. TCRdb re-called the 5' RACE reads through MiXCR, storing one row per CDR3 protein. The sample yields under 11,000 distinct CDR3 sequences, approximately 8% seen once.

General study results and limits: Diversity differences between study cohorts were not due to their slight age and sex differences. HIV-infected repertoires had significantly higher mean Gini indices than controls, possibly reflecting oligoclonality.

This sequence originates from an adult in good health. The sample taken for sequencing was blood. The J gene is TRBJ2-3, the V gene TRBV24-1; D is undetermined. The CDR3 nucleotides read TGTGCCACCAGTGATTTGCAAGCAGATACGCAGTATTTT. It specifies CATSDLQADTQYF.